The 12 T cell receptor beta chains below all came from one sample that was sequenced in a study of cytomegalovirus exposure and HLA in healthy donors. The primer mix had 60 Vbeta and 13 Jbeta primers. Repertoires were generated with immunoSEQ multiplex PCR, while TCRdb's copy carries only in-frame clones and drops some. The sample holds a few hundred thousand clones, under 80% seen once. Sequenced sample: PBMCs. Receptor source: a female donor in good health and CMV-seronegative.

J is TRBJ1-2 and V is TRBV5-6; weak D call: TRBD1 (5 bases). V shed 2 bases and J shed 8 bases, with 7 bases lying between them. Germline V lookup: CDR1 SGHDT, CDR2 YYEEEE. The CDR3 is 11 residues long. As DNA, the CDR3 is TGTGCCAGCAGCTTCAGGGCCGGCTACACCTTC. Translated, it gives CASSFRAGYTF.

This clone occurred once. The CDR3 loop is CASRIGTGKSEQYF. The CDR3 nucleotides are TGTGCCAGCAGAATCGGGACAGGAAAGTCCGAGCAGTACTTC. The rearrangement joins TRBV2 to TRBJ2-5; 8 bases align to TRBD1. The DNA matches TRBJ2-7 better at its end, which makes the J call doubtful. The CDR3 contains 14 residues. Germline V CDR1 and CDR2: SNHLY, FYNNEI.

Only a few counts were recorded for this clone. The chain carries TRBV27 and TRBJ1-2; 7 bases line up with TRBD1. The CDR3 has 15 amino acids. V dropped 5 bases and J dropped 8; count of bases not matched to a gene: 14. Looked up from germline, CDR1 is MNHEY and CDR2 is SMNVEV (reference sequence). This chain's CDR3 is CASSPRLGQDEGYTF. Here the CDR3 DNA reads TGTGCCAGCAGTCCCCGCCTCGGACAGGACGAAGGCTACACCTTC.

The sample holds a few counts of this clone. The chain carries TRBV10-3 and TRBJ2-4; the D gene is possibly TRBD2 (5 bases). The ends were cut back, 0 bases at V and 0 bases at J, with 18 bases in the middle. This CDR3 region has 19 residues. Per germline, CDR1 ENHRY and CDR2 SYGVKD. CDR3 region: CAISESSGSDGGAKNIQYF. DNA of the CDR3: TGTGCCATCAGTGAGTCGTCGGGGAGCGATGGTGGAGCCAAAAACATTCAGTACTTC.

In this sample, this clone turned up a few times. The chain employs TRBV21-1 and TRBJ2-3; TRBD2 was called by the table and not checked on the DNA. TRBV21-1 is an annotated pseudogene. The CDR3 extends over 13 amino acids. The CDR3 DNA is TGTGCCAGCAGCGCCCTAGGAAGGGATACGCAGTATTTT. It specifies CASSALGRDTQYF.

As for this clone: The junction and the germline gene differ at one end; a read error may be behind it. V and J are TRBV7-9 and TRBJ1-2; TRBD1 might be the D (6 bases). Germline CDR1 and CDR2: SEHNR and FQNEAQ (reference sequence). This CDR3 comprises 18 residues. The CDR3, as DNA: TGTTCCAGCAGCTTAGTGGTCGTAAGACAGGCCCCCTACTATGGCTACACCTTC. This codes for CSSSLVVVRQAPYYGYTF. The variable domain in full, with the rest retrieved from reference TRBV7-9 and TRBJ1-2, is DTGVSQNPRHKITKRGQNVTFRCDPISEHNRLYWYRQTLGQGPEFLTYFQNEAQLEKSRLLSDRFSAERPKGSFSTLEIQRTEQGDSAMYLCSSSLVVVRQAPYYGYTFGSGTRLTVV.

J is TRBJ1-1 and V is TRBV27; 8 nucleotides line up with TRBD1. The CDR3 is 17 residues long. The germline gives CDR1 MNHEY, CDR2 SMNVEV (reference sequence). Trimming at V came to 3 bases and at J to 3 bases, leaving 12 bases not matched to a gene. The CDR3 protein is CASSLTGVRPWDTEAFF. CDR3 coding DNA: TGTGCCAGCAGTTTGACAGGGGTTAGGCCCTGGGACACTGAAGCTTTCTTT.

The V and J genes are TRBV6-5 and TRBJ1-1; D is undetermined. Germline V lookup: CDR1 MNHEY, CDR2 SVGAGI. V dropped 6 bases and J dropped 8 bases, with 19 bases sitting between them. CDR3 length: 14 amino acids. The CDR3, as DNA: TGTGCCAGCAGCAACCCCGCGGGTGCGTCAGAAGCTTTCTTT. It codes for CASSNPAGASEAFF.

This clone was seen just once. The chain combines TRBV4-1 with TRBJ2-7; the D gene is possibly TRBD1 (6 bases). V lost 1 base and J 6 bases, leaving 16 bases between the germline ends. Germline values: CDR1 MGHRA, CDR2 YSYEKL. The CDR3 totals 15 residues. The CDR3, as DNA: TGCGCCAGCAGCCAAGCCCACCAGGGGTTGGGCGAGCAGTACTTC. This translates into CASSQAHQGLGEQYF.

The CDR3 DNA reads as TGTGCCAGCAGCTTAGTCGCGGGAGGGAGTTCTAGCACAGATACGCAGTATTTT. Its protein product is CASSLVAGGSSSTDTQYF. The chain combines TRBV5-4 with TRBJ2-3, with TRBD2 matching 9 bases. The CDR3 runs 18 residues. V gave up 2 bases and J gave up 0 bases; unmatched junction bases: 10. Germline V lookup: CDR1 SGHNT, CDR2 YYREEE (reference sequence).

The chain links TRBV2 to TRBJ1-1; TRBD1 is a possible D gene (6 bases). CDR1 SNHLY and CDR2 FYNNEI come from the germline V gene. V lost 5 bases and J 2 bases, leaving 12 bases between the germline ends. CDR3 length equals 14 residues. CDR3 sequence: CASSLKGVNTEAFF. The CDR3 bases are TGTGCCAGCAGTCTTAAGGGGGTCAACACTGAAGCTTTCTTT.

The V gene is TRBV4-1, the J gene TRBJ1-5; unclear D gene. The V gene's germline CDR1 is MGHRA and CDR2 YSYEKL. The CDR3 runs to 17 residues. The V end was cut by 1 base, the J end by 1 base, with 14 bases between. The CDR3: CASSQGGSHPSNQPQHF. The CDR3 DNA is TGCGCCAGCAGCCAAGGTGGGAGTCACCCGAGCAATCAGCCCCAGCATTTT.